This T cell receptor beta chain was retrieved from a study of human T cells and chemical hapten exposure (dated by TCRdb to the early 2020s). In the study overall: For sensitization, 2% DPC in acetone was applied to a roughly 2 cm by roughly 2 cm area of upper inner arm skin. Twenty-nine alopecia patients provided blood for TCR sequencing at one to four time points (pre-sensitization, 2, 6 and 24 weeks). In alopecia patients, the study followed how the peripheral blood TCR repertoire changed in vivo over primary and secondary sensitization to diphenylcyclopropenone (DPC), a hapten. Throughout the study period of about 22 weeks, patients also received therapeutic DPC doses to the scalp every week. The libraries were sequenced as a pool, and the TCR yield per sample differed mostly because of small variations in library volumes within the pool. The mostly female patient cohort included alopecia areata with under or over 50% scalp involvement, alopecia totalis and alopecia universalis. Patch testing was performed on the upper back with Finn chambers containing 0.01% DPC, and the patch tests were scored after 6 days according to International Contact Dermatitis Research Group standards. Blood samples were taken from patients before sensitization (week 0) and at 2, 6 and about 24 weeks after DPC sensitization. What the work shows at the level of the full study, not this receptor alone: Repeated subsampling changed both the strength of the expansion versus patch-test correlation and the threshold at which the correlation became significant. Patch test score was positively correlated with the number of PT1 expanded TCRs, with significance at thresholds 8, 16 and 32 but not at 4. Compared with pre-sensitization or healthy control sets, expanded TCRs formed significantly more large CDR3 similarity clusters, which is consistent with antigen-driven responses. Alopecia, a presumed autoimmune disease, was present in all patients, so the immune response of the patients might differ from that of healthy individuals. DPC sensitization did not change the number of TCRs with a frequency above 1 in 1000, and there was no evidence of changes in global repertoire structure.

The sample's time point label, decoded: pre-sensitization, week 0. The treatment or condition label here, explained by the study, means: therapeutic diphenylcyclopropenone sensitization with weekly scalp DPC. Blood at each patch-test visit was drawn before the patch test was applied. To be eligible, patients had to be aged 18 to 70, diagnosed with alopecia and judged suitable for DPC therapy, while pregnant patients were excluded. Unfractionated whole blood was collected in Tempus Blood RNA tubes, and total RNA was extracted from that blood. This clonotype was detected many times. What this receptor recognizes is not known. Base qualities were left out, and no much larger clone turns up one base away. Preparation of the library involved RACE. The listed sequencing device is NextSeq 500. Library preparation attached unique molecular identifiers to individual cDNA molecules for quantitative, reproducible TCR counting. Both TCR alpha and TCR beta chains were sequenced from each blood RNA sample. The original methods were these. A median of around 100,000 TCRs per sample was observed, with a range of about 23,224 to 690,600. The Decombinator software suite was used to annotate the V, J and CDR3 of the TCR reads. For PS versus PT1 abundance plots, all samples were subsampled to the same number of TCRs (28,000). Expanded TCRs were defined as absent before sensitization and observed at least eight times at the 2-week time point. In-frame beta chains were kept once TCRdb had trimmed the public reads at Q25 with fastp and called clones with MiXCR. Every CDR3 protein is listed once, alongside the most common genes and DNA of its rows. These V and J calls are TCRdb output, not the study's own analysis. Recorded for this sample are under 300,000 distinct CDR3 sequences; 7.5% to 8% of them occurred a single time. 1.2% of the sample is held by the ten biggest clonotypes.

Sequenced material: whole blood, taken in connection with sensitization to the hapten diphenylcyclopropenone (DPC). The receptor was isolated from a man in his late teens or twenties with alopecia areata. Some clones in this sample may be carry-over from other donors' samples.

The nucleotides are TGTGCCAGCAGCGTAGAGGGACAGACTGCAACTAATGAAAAACTGTTTTTT. Its translation reads: CASSVEGQTATNEKLFF. The V and J genes are TRBV9 and TRBJ1-4; 7 central bases correspond to TRBD1. Sequences SGDLS (CDR1) and YYNGEE (CDR2) are obtained from the germline V gene. V is pruned by 0 bases and J by 0 bases, leaving 5 bases of the junction without a gene match. Reading from cysteine to phenylalanine, the CDR3 counts 17 amino acids. The kept DNA is CDR3 alone, 51 bases in frame from the first base.